The TCR beta chain described here comes from a study of blood T cell repertoires in COVID-19. Study overall: PBMCs, B-cell-depleted T cells, or T cells provided the cDNA or gDNA that made up the material.

Those enrolled, adults aged about 18 to 89 years, came from under 25 US areas. The CDR3 has 13 amino acids. Germline-derived CDR1 and CDR2 are SGDLS and YYNGEE. V dropped 3 bases and J dropped 5 bases, with 12 bases sitting between them. The data were produced by immunoSEQ multiplex PCR, yet TCRdb's version contains in-frame clones alone and is incomplete. Altogether about 210,000 clones are present, 86% being singletons, with the ten largest covering 3.8%. Material for sequencing was PBMCs or T cells enriched from blood (not recorded which). V is TRBV9 and J is TRBJ2-7, with D tentatively TRBD1 (6 bases). The sequence came from a woman in her 40s with acute COVID-19. The CDR3, as DNA: TGTGCCAGCAGCGACTGGACAGCCCACGAGCAGTACTTC. It yields the protein CASSDWTAHEQYF.